This T cell receptor beta chain comes out of a study of blood T cell repertoires in COVID-19. The CDR3 has 12 residues. Per germline, CDR1 SNHLY and CDR2 FYNNEI. The V gene lost 9 bases and the J gene lost 7 bases, with 13 bases spanning the gap. Some clones are missing from TCRdb's copy, which holds only in-frame ones; the method was immunoSEQ multiplex PCR. The sample contains 20,000 to 30,000 clones, approximately 80% of which appear only once. This clone was seen a handful of times. The chain couples TRBV2 to TRBJ2-1; TRBD2 might be the D (7 bases). This TCR derives from a man older than 75 with active or convalescent COVID-19. The sequenced material came from peripheral blood. In nucleotides, the CDR3 is TGTGCCAGTGGGGGGGGCATAAATGAGCAGTTCTTC. This translates into CASGGGINEQFF.